The rows below give T cell receptor beta chains drawn from one sample of a study of CD8+ T cells in alopecia areata. Clones were sequenced by immunoSEQ multiplex PCR, and TCRdb holds only the in-frame ones, with some missing. The repertoire includes 110,000 to 150,000 clones, about 88% of them detected once, and less than 15% sits in the top ten. The source material was CD8+ T cells sorted from blood, sampled at week 4, from a patient treated with tofacitinib. Receptors were obtained from a human donor with alopecia areata. The conserved cysteine and the conserved F or W are not part of the CDR3 here. The D gene is left open where the match is weak.

>TRBV29-1|-|9|TRBJ1-2
SAEGDYGYT
>TRBV19|-|14|TRBJ1-5
ASSILYRDSNQPQH
>TRBV7-6|-|12|TRBJ2-3
ASSLLGPRDTQY
>TRBV21-1|-|14|TRBJ2-3
ASSKAGRLHTDTQY
>TRBV29-1|-|9|TRBJ2-7
SVDHQYEQY
>TRBV5-1|-|11|TRBJ1-2
ASSPGNLYGYT
>TRBV29-1|-|17|TRBJ2-1
SVNKYRVIGVGSYNEQF
>TRBV5-1|-|14|TRBJ2-4
ASSPAPAALSPTQY
>TRBV7-2|TRBD2|13|TRBJ2-4
ASSLLPRGGNIQY
>TRBV7-6|-|10|TRBJ1-4
ASSLSLGRLF
>TRBV4-1|TRBD1|14|TRBJ2-7
ASSQPWTGGIYEQY
>TRBV28|-|12|TRBJ2-1
ASSLRSSQNEQF
>TRBV10-2|TRBD2|14|TRBJ2-3
ASSDWASGDTDTQY
>TRBV19|-|11|TRBJ2-1
ASSPGRVNEQF
>TRBV19|-|12|TRBJ1-5
ASSIDDSNQPQH
>TRBV5-6|-|11|TRBJ2-1
ASSWTSHDEQF
>TRBV27|-|10|TRBJ2-3
ASSSNTDTQY
>TRBV29-1|-|8|TRBJ1-1
SVVPGEAF
>TRBV29-1|-|12|TRBJ2-1
SAEGGVSYNEQF
>TRBV9|-|12|TRBJ2-3
ASSPGGNTDTQY
>TRBV19|-|16|TRBJ1-5
ASSTYPFGDDSNQPQH
>TRBV29-1|-|12|TRBJ2-5
SVEDSRGEETQY
>TRBV6-5|-|12|TRBJ1-1
ASSPLGWGTEAF
>TRBV4-1|TRBD1|13|TRBJ2-7
ASSLTGTGSYEQY
>TRBV7-8|-|9|TRBJ2-7
ASSSPGEQY
>TRBV7-9|TRBD1|11|TRBJ1-1
ASSSQGGTEAF
>TRBV29-1|TRBD2|11|TRBJ2-5
SVEIREGETQY
>TRBV9|TRBD2|13|TRBJ2-1
ASSGVAGDIVEQF
>TRBV4-1|-|16|TRBJ2-7
ASSQRERAGGKEGEQY
>TRBV7-8|-|10|TRBJ1-2
ASSPDSYGYT
>TRBV20-1|-|9|TRBJ2-7
SATDYYEQY
>TRBV9|-|13|TRBJ1-2
ASSVASEGDYGYT
>TRBV7-2|TRBD2|15|TRBJ2-3
ASSLGILAGPEDTQY
>TRBV5-4|-|12|TRBJ1-5
ASSFSGPNQPQH
>TRBV30|-|10|TRBJ2-1
AWSRVYNEQF
>TRBV6-5|-|11|TRBJ2-7
ASSLDVSYEQY
>TRBV7-6|-|13|TRBJ2-7
ASSLAFGRSYEQY
>TRBV7-7|-|12|TRBJ2-7
ASSLGAATYEQY
>TRBV29-1|-|9|TRBJ2-7
SVEARYEQY
>TRBV29-1|-|14|TRBJ2-3
SVPVRPSIVPDTQY
>TRBV5-6|-|11|TRBJ2-7
ASSLGYAYEQY
>TRBV5-4|TRBD2|15|TRBJ2-3
ASSDGTSGSLTDTQY
>TRBV7-9|-|13|TRBJ2-7
ASSAYSGKNYEQY
>TRBV5-6|-|10|TRBJ2-7
ASSPRFYEQY
>TRBV9|-|12|TRBJ2-1
ASSEGLQVNEQF
>TRBV7-7|-|11|TRBJ2-1
ASSLDLGNEQF
>TRBV7-8|-|12|TRBJ1-5
ASSLMGRFQPQH
>TRBV5-1|-|10|TRBJ1-1
ASSPPGTEAF
>TRBV30|TRBD2|16|TRBJ2-1
AWSVGLAGEELYNEQF
>TRBV30|TRBD2|13|TRBJ2-6
AEGLAGAGANVLT
>TRBV7-9|TRBD1|15|TRBJ2-5
ASSLVIRDRDQETQY
>TRBV29-1|-|12|TRBJ1-2
SVPTAPPLNGYT
>TRBV5-6|TRBD1|13|TRBJ2-3
ASSVTGGSTDTQY
>TRBV14|-|13|TRBJ2-7
ASSQETSRDYEQY
>TRBV5-1|-|11|TRBJ1-1
ASSYGTNTEAF